These 18 T cell receptor beta chains were sequenced from one sample in a study of blood T cell repertoires in COVID-19 (dated by TCRdb to about 2020). To prepare the library, the immunoSEQ multiplex PCR assay was applied. The table comes from immuneACCESS by way of TCRdb, which keeps in-frame sequences with V and J called. Part of the clones is missing from these tables; in studies checked, under half for an unresolved V gene and the rest for unknown reasons. This sample is represented by 340,000 or so clones; about nine tenths of them were singletons. Of the sample, 1% falls within the top ten clones. The sample was peripheral blood. These receptor sequences come from a man aged 50-60 years with active or convalescent COVID-19.

Remarks on this clone: Different DNA sequences within this sample yield the same CDR3. V gene TRBV6-5 combines with J gene TRBJ1-1, with TRBD1 matching over 11 bases. CDR3 length: 12 amino acids. Germline CDR1 MNHEY, CDR2 SVGAGI. The junction had 5 bases not matched to a gene; V was cut back by 6 bases and J by 11 bases. The CDR3 region is CASSSDRGRAFF. For the CDR3, the DNA is TGTGCCAGCAGCTCGGACAGGGGGCGGGCTTTCTTT.

The chain couples TRBV2 to TRBJ1-2; a possible D gene is TRBD1 (6 bases). The V gene lost 3 bases and the J gene lost 8 bases, with 10 bases spanning the gap. Germline V gives CDR1 SNHLY, CDR2 FYNNEI. The CDR3 runs to 12 residues. Here the CDR3 reads CASSDRGEGYTF. DNA of the CDR3: TGTGCCAGCAGTGACAGGGGAGAGGGCTACACCTTC.

The V call is TRBV30, the J call TRBJ2-2, with D unresolved. Between the trimmed V and J ends, which lost 2 bases and 4 bases, there was a span of 8 bases. Germline CDR1 and CDR2: GTSNPN and SVGIG (reference sequence). This CDR3 has 13 amino acids. The DNA of the CDR3 is TGTGCCTGGAGTACCCAGCGCACCGGGGAGCTGTTTTTT. Encoded protein: CAWSTQRTGELFF.

The CDR3 DNA sequence: TGCGCCAGCAGCTTGGGACTAGCGAGCAACAATGAGCAGTTCTTC. Translating gives CASSLGLASNNEQFF. The V gene is TRBV5-1, the J gene TRBJ2-1; 8 bases agree with TRBD2. The CDR3 spans 15 residues. The germline V gene has CDR1 SGHRS and CDR2 YFSETQ. V dropped 0 bases and J dropped 5; count of bases not matched to a gene: 4.

The chain is built from TRBV4-3 and TRBJ1-2, with 7 bases fitting TRBD1. Germline-derived CDR1 and CDR2 are LGHNA and YSLEER. The CDR3 runs 15 residues. The ends lost 0 bases at V and 7 bases at J; junction bases unmatched: 8. The CDR3 reads CASSQDKTGIGGYTF. As DNA, the CDR3 is TGCGCCAGCAGCCAAGATAAGACAGGGATCGGTGGCTACACCTTC.

The chain employs TRBV10-3 and TRBJ2-5; D might be TRBD2 (5 bases). V was shortened by 6 bases and J by 5 bases, with 16 bases between the two germline ends. This CDR3 contains 14 residues. Germline assignment: CDR1 ENHRY and CDR2 SYGVKD. CDR3: CAIRETATGETQYF. The CDR3 DNA is TGTGCCATCAGGGAGACCGCGACGGGGGAGACCCAGTACTTC.

This chain joins TRBV6-6 and TRBJ1-5; no clear D. Germline assignment: CDR1 MNHNY and CDR2 SVGAGI (reference sequence). This CDR3 has 12 residues. V lost 4 bases and J lost 4, with 5 bases in between. The CDR3 bases are TGTGCCAGCAGTTCCTATAATCAGCCCCAGCATTTT. Residues: CASSSYNQPQHF.

CDR3 loop: CASSSYRGEGNQPQHF. CDR3 DNA sequence: TGTGCCAGCAGTTCCTACAGGGGGGAGGGCAATCAGCCCCAGCATTTT. The V and J genes are TRBV28 and TRBJ1-5; 8 bases match TRBD1. Germline V lookup: CDR1 MDHEN, CDR2 SYDVKM. This CDR3 has 16 amino acids. Trimming cost V 4 bases and J 2 bases; bases outside gene matches: 7.

The V and J genes are TRBV30 and TRBJ2-6; 10 bases map to TRBD1. The V and J ends lost 3 bases and 2 bases, in that order; junction bases with no gene match: 4. CDR1 GTSNPN and CDR2 SVGIG come from the germline V gene (reference sequence). The CDR3 is 16 amino acids. This chain's CDR3 is CAWRRQGAAGANVLTF. Here the CDR3 DNA reads TGTGCCTGGAGAAGACAGGGGGCGGCTGGGGCCAACGTCCTGACTTTC.

The genes are TRBV13 and TRBJ2-3; D is ambiguous. CDR1 is PRHDT and CDR2 is FYEKMQ in the germline V gene (reference sequence). V shed 2 bases and J shed 2 bases, with 2 bases lying between them. The CDR3 totals 12 residues. CDR3 amino acids: CASSLHTDTQYF. In nucleotides, the CDR3 is TGTGCCAGCAGCTTACACACAGATACGCAGTATTTT. The full variable domain, with the rest looked up from reference TRBV13 and TRBJ2-3, is AAGVIQSPRHLIKEKRETATLKCYPIPRHDTVYWYQQGPGQDPQFLISFYEKMQSDKGSIPDRFSAQQFSDYHSELNMSSLELGDSALYFCASSLHTDTQYFGPGTRLTVL.

This clone occurred once. The identical CDR3 is also encoded by other nucleotide sequences in the sample. The chain has TRBV5-1 and TRBJ1-3; D possibly corresponds to TRBD1 (6 bases). Trimming removed 2 bases from V and 3 bases from J, with 6 bases in between. The CDR3 covers 13 residues. Germline-derived CDR1 and CDR2 are SGHRS and YFSETQ. CDR3 residues: CASSLGGGNTIYF. In DNA, the CDR3 is TGCGCCAGCAGCTTAGGGGGTGGAAACACCATATATTTT.

This clone occurred once. The V call is TRBV11-3, the J call TRBJ2-2; TRBD1 agrees at 8 bases. The CDR3 is made up of 16 amino acids. Germline assignment: CDR1 SGHNT and CDR2 YENEEA. V shed 5 bases and J 4 bases; nucleotides not matched to a gene: 9. The CDR3 sequence: CASSREQGASTGELFF. The CDR3 DNA sequence: TGTGCCAGCAGCCGAGAGCAGGGGGCTAGCACCGGGGAGCTGTTTTTT.

V and J are TRBV18 and TRBJ1-5; D not resolved. Germline V lookup: CDR1 KGHSH, CDR2 LQKENI. V lost 5 bases to trimming and J lost 4 bases, with 12 bases between them. The CDR3 extends over 14 amino acids. The CDR3 is CASSGPTANQPQHF. As DNA, the CDR3 is TGTGCCAGCTCAGGGCCTACCGCAAATCAGCCCCAGCATTTT. The variable domain in full, completed from reference TRBV18 and TRBJ1-5, reads NAGVMQNPRHLVRRRGQEARLRCSPMKGHSHVYWYRQLPEEGLKFMVYLQKENIIDESGMPKERFSAEFPKEGPSILRIQQVVRGDSAAYFCASSGPTANQPQHFGDGTRLSIL.

The genes are TRBV5-1 and TRBJ2-7, with D maybe TRBD1 (6 bases). From germline, CDR1 is SGHRS and CDR2 YFSETQ. Trimming removed 4 bases at V and 5 bases at J, with 10 bases between. The CDR3 is 12 amino acids. The CDR3 region has the DNA TGCGCCAGCAGCCCGCAGGGGAACGAGCAGTACTTC. It specifies CASSPQGNEQYF.

The CDR3 DNA is TGTGCCAGCAGCCGGACTAGCGGAGGCTACAATGAGCAGTTCTTC. Translation gives CASSRTSGGYNEQFF. The J gene is TRBJ2-1, the V gene TRBV2; TRBD2 agrees at 10 bases. The CDR3 extends over 15 amino acids. The ends lost 6 bases at V and 3 bases at J; junction bases unmatched: 5. CDR1 and CDR2 from the germline V gene are SNHLY and FYNNEI.

This CDR3 reads CASGQRTSGSPGEQFF. CDR3 DNA sequence: TGTGCCAGTGGCCAGAGGACTAGCGGGAGCCCGGGTGAGCAGTTCTTC. V usage is TRBV19 and J usage is TRBJ2-1, with 13 bases aligning to TRBD2. The CDR3 runs to 16 residues. V dropped 8 bases and J dropped 9; count of bases not matched to a gene: 13. Per germline, CDR1 LNHDA and CDR2 SQIVND (reference sequence).

This chain uses TRBV2 with TRBJ1-5; maybe TRBD1 (5 bases). CDR1 SNHLY and CDR2 FYNNEI come from the germline V gene. V lost 4 bases and J 3 bases, leaving 16 bases between the germline ends. This CDR3 contains 16 residues. CDR3 DNA sequence: TGTGCCAGCAGTGCCGCCGGGGGGAACTACAATCAGCCCCAGCATTTT. Residues: CASSAAGGNYNQPQHF.

As DNA, the CDR3 is TGTGCCAGCAGCCCAAGTTTAGACGGGGAGCAGTACTTC. It is translated as CASSPSLDGEQYF. The V call is TRBV7-3, the J call TRBJ2-7; D remains ambiguous. This CDR3 has 13 amino acids. The germline gives CDR1 SGHTA, CDR2 FQGTGA. The V gene lost 5 bases and the J gene lost 7 bases, with 15 bases spanning the gap.